These T cell receptor beta chains were read from a single sample in a study of control samples from healthy donors and cancer patients. Measured with immunoSEQ multiplex PCR; TCRdb has only the in-frame clones, and not every one. The table lists tens of thousands of clones, around 85% of them singletons. Sequencing was done on a sample of PBMCs. Receptors originate from a woman in her fifties or sixties with lung cancer. Each CDR3 is given with its conserved first and last residue. Fields, in order: CDR3 length, clone size, V gene, J gene, D gene, CDR3 protein, CDR3 DNA. The D gene is left open where the match is weak. Rows give clone size only sometimes, using once, few, many, or a class for an expanded clone.

13,-,TRBV19,TRBJ2-1,-,CASSILHYNEQFF,TGTGCCAGTAGTATACTCCATTACAATGAGCAGTTCTTC
14,-,TRBV7-3,TRBJ2-3,-,CASSPGQEINTQYF,TGTGCCAGCAGCCCCGGCCAGGAAATCAATACGCAGTATTTT
17,-,TRBV19,TRBJ1-5,-,CASSTERGRGGDQPQHF,TGTGCCAGTAGTACGGAACGGGGGCGCGGAGGAGATCAGCCCCAGCATTTT
16,once,TRBV11-2,TRBJ1-2,TRBD1,CASSLRPGTGNYGYTF,TGTGCCAGCAGCTTACGTCCCGGGACAGGGAACTATGGCTACACCTTC
13,-,TRBV12-3/TRBV12-4,TRBJ1-2,-,CASSFPGLYGYTF,TGTGCCAGCAGTTTCCCCGGACTATATGGCTACACCTTC
15,-,TRBV7-2,TRBJ1-1,-,CASSLPGQLNTEAFF,TGTGCCAGCAGCTTACCGGGACAACTGAACACTGAAGCTTTCTTT
13,-,TRBV9,TRBJ1-2,-,CASSVSTYSGYTF,TGTGCCAGCAGCGTATCCACCTATAGCGGCTACACCTTC
15,-,TRBV13,TRBJ1-3,TRBD1,CASSSRDRAGNTIYF,TGTGCCAGCAGCTCCCGGGACAGGGCAGGAAACACCATATATTTT
16,-,TRBV6-4,TRBJ1-1,-,CASSRGPSKGCTEAFF,TGTGCCAGCAGTCGTGGACCTAGTAAGGGGTGCACTGAAGCTTTCTTT
12,-,TRBV29-1,TRBJ1-1,-,CSVDRGGTEAFF,TGCAGCGTTGACCGCGGAGGGACTGAAGCTTTCTTT
14,-,TRBV5-6,TRBJ1-1,-,CASTKALMNTEAFF,TGTGCCAGCACCAAAGCCCTAATGAACACTGAAGCTTTCTTT
14,few,TRBV5-1,TRBJ1-1,TRBD1,CASSVGQGDTEAFF,TGCGCCAGCAGCGTGGGACAGGGGGACACTGAAGCTTTCTTT
17,-,TRBV11-2,TRBJ2-2,-,CASSLGVQGANTGELFF,TGTGCCAGCAGCTTAGGGGTACAGGGCGCGAACACCGGGGAGCTGTTTTTT
13,-,TRBV28,TRBJ2-7,-,CASSSYRQYEQYF,TGTGCCAGCAGTTCCTACAGGCAATACGAGCAGTACTTC
14,-,TRBV28,TRBJ1-4,-,CASTQRGAGEKLFF,TGTGCCAGCACCCAGCGGGGGGCGGGTGAAAAACTGTTTTTT
14,-,TRBV5-5,TRBJ1-1,-,CASSLWAGNTEAFF,TGTGCCAGCAGCTTGTGGGCAGGGAATACTGAAGCTTTCTTT
12,-,TRBV19,TRBJ1-2,-,CASSNTANGYTF,TGTGCCAGTAGTAATACAGCTAACGGCTACACCTTC
12,-,TRBV30,TRBJ2-7,-,CAWKGGNYEQYF,TGTGCCTGGAAGGGGGGAAACTACGAGCAGTACTTC
11,-,TRBV20-1,TRBJ1-1,-,CSASGETEAFF,TGCAGTGCTAGTGGGGAGACTGAAGCTTTCTTT
16,-,TRBV19,TRBJ1-5,-,CASSISSLKWDQPQHF,TGTGCCAGTAGTATAAGCTCGCTCAAGTGGGATCAGCCCCAGCATTTT
11,-,TRBV7-9,TRBJ1-1,-,CASSLTTEAFF,TGTGCCAGCAGCCTAACCACTGAAGCTTTCTTT
14,-,TRBV3-1/TRBV3-2,TRBJ1-6,-,CASSQEFQGSPLHF,TGTGCCAGCAGCCAAGAATTCCAGGGTTCACCCCTCCACTTT
15,-,TRBV19,TRBJ1-5,TRBD1,CASNENRGSNQPQHF,TGTGCCAGTAACGAAAACAGGGGAAGCAATCAGCCCCAGCATTTT
15,-,TRBV18,TRBJ2-4,-,CASSPPDVRENIQYF,TGTGCCAGCTCACCACCCGACGTCCGGGAGAACATTCAGTACTTC
13,-,TRBV6-5,TRBJ1-5,-,CAVGGEGYQPQHF,TGTGCCGTCGGGGGGGAGGGGTATCAGCCCCAGCATTTT
15,-,TRBV6-5,TRBJ2-7,TRBD1,CASSYSGTAVGEQYF,TGTGCCAGCAGTTACTCGGGGACAGCAGTGGGGGAGCAGTACTTC
13,-,TRBV10-3,TRBJ1-3,-,CATRDGGENTIYF,TGTGCCACCCGGGACGGAGGGGAAAACACCATATATTTT
16,-,TRBV27,TRBJ2-1,-,CASSLFGDGSYNEQFF,TGTGCCAGCAGTCTCTTCGGGGACGGCTCCTACAATGAGCAGTTCTTC
15,-,TRBV18,TRBJ2-3,-,CASSPSFQSTDTQYF,TGTGCCAGCTCACCATCGTTCCAGAGCACAGATACGCAGTATTTT